The T cell receptor beta chain under discussion was sequenced for a study of cytomegalovirus exposure and HLA in healthy donors. Turning to the study itself: Tens of millions of unique TCRs, all from HLA-typed donors, were included in an early release of the data.

The CDR3 totals 13 residues. Germline CDR1 SGHRS, CDR2 YFSETQ. V lost 3 bases, J lost 6 bases, and 2 bases stayed unmatched. Primers: 60 Vbeta forward and 13 Jbeta reverse. The method was immunoSEQ multiplex PCR; TCRdb's version includes in-frame clones alone and lacks a portion of them. The sample has about 190,000 clones; around 83% are singletons. This clone was seen a few times. What it binds is unknown. General study points: Under in vitro conditions, a few CMV-associated chains were confirmed as specific for CMV antigens. TCR beta sequences reportedly predicted most subjects' HLA-A and HLA-B alleles accurately. High specificity and sensitivity for cytomegalovirus status were reported for the classifier.

V usage is TRBV5-1 and J usage is TRBJ2-1; 8 nucleotides match TRBD2. The sequence derives from a woman between 18 and 30 years old in good health and CMV-seronegative. The sample was PBMCs. CDR3 DNA sequence: TGCGCCAGCAGCTGGGGGACTAGCAATGAGCAGTTCTTC. Translated, it gives CASSWGTSNEQFF.